The 7 T cell receptor beta chains presented below share a single source sample, sequenced in a study of blood T cell repertoires in COVID-19. Assay used: immunoSEQ multiplex PCR; TCRdb lists only in-frame clones, some missing. The data show under 150,000 clones, with about 79% seen just once and less than 3% held by the top ten. The sequencing input was PBMCs or T cells enriched from blood (not recorded which). These receptors were collected from a woman aged 45-65 years who had recovered from COVID-19.

This clone was found a few times. The chain carries TRBV10-3 and TRBJ2-3; D call uncertain. V shed 3 bases and J shed 6 bases, with 4 bases lying between them. The CDR3 has 11 amino acids. CDR1 is ENHRY and CDR2 is SYGVKD in the germline V gene. CDR3 region: CAISERDTQYF. In nucleotides, the CDR3 is TGTGCCATCAGTGAACGGGATACGCAGTATTTT.

This chain connects TRBV5-4 to TRBJ2-2; possible D gene TRBD1, 5 bases. Trimming shortened V by 5 bases and J by 0 bases, and 11 bases separated the two germline ends. CDR3 length equals 15 residues. Germline V gene data show CDR1 as SGHNT and CDR2 as YYREEE (reference sequence). The CDR3 here is CASSRATANTGELFF. The CDR3 coding sequence is TGTGCCAGCAGTCGGGCGACAGCGAACACCGGGGAGCTGTTTTTT. Together with reference TRBV5-4 and TRBJ2-2, the CDR3 gives the full variable domain: ETGVTQSPTHLIKTRGQQVTLRCSSQSGHNTVSWYQQALGQGPQFIFQYYREEENGRGNFPPRFSGLQFPNYSSELNVNALELDDSALYLCASSRATANTGELFFGEGSRLTVL.

J is TRBJ1-2 and V is TRBV30; tentatively, D is TRBD1 (5 bases). Germline V gene sequence: CDR1 GTSNPN, CDR2 SVGIG (reference sequence). This CDR3 comprises 12 residues. The germline V and J ends were trimmed by 1 base and 3 bases, with 6 bases remaining between them. CDR3 nucleotides: TGTGCCTGGAGTGAACAGGACTATGGCTACACCTTC. Translating gives CAWSEQDYGYTF.

The chain is built from TRBV3-1 (or the pseudogene TRBV3-2) and TRBJ2-5, with TRBD1 identical over 8 bases. Germline V gene sequence: CDR1 LGHDT, CDR2 YNNKEL (reference sequence). V shed 4 bases, J shed 4 bases, and the junction held 8 bases outside the gene matches. CDR3 size: 15 residues. The CDR3 sequence is CASSRRTGLIETQYF. As DNA, the CDR3 is TGTGCCAGCAGCCGACGGACAGGGTTGATAGAGACCCAGTACTTC.

This chain uses TRBV6-5 with TRBJ1-1, with D possibly TRBD1 on 5 matching bases. The ends were cut back, 2 bases at V and 4 bases at J, with 14 bases in the middle. Per the germline V gene, CDR1 is MNHEY and CDR2 is SVGAGI. This CDR3 region has 15 residues. Here the CDR3 DNA reads TGTGCCAGCAGTTACCCCCGGGGAGGGGCCACTGAAGCTTTCTTT. As protein: CASSYPRGGATEAFF.

The chain uses TRBV27 and TRBJ2-3; D gene ambiguous. The CDR3 is 12 amino acids. Germline assignment: CDR1 MNHEY and CDR2 SMNVEV (reference sequence). V was cut by 5 bases and J by 3 bases, with 6 bases left in between. The DNA of the CDR3 is TGTGCCAGCAGTCCCCGGACAGATACGCAGTATTTT. It translates to CASSPRTDTQYF.

The chain joins TRBV7-8 to TRBJ2-2, with 7 bases lining up with TRBD1. The germline V gene encodes CDR1 SGHVS and CDR2 FQNEAQ. CDR3 length equals 15 residues. J gave up 0 bases and V 2 bases, and 0 bases lay outside the gene matches. CDR3 sequence reads: CASSLTGANTGELFF. DNA of the CDR3: TGTGCCAGCAGCTTAACAGGGGCGAACACCGGGGAGCTGTTTTTT.